Described below is a single T cell receptor beta chain sequence and its context. Its target is not known. At one of its ends the junction is not consistent with the germline gene, which may arise from a read error. This sample is part of a study of T cell responses to AZD1222 COVID-19 vaccine. The method was immunoSEQ multiplex PCR; TCRdb's version includes in-frame clones alone and lacks a portion of them. Of about 180,000 clones in the sample, over 80% are singletons; the top ten hold approximately 2%. The CDR3 is made up of 14 amino acids. CDR1 is SGHTA, CDR2 FQGNSA, per germline. The study, taken as a whole, reports: Spike-specific TCR depth and breadth grew after two AZD1222 doses. At study baseline, merely a handful of AZD1222 recipients were seropositive. Most donors were white British, females outnumbered males, and clonal diversity was possibly underestimated.

This chain uses TRBV7-2 with TRBJ2-5; 7 bases map to TRBD2. The sample consisted of peripheral blood, taken on day 0 of AZD1222 vaccination. This clonotype was obtained from an adult in good health. For the CDR3, the DNA is TGTGCCAGCGTCGGCGGGGGTGTTCAAGGGACCCAGTACTTC. As protein: CASVGGGVQGTQYF.